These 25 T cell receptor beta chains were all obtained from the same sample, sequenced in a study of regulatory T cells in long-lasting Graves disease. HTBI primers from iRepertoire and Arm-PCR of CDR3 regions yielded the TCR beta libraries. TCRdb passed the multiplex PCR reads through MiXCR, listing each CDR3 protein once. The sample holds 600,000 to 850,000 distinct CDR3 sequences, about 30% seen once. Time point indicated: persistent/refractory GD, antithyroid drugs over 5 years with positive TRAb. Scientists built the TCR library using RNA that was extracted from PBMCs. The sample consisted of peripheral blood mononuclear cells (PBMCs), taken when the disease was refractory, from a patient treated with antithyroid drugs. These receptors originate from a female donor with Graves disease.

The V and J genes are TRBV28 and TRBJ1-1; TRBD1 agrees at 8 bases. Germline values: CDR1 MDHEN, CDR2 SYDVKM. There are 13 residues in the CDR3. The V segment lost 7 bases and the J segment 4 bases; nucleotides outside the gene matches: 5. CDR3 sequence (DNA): TGTGCCAGCATCCAGGGGGCGGGCACTGAAGCTTTCTTT. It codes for CASIQGAGTEAFF.

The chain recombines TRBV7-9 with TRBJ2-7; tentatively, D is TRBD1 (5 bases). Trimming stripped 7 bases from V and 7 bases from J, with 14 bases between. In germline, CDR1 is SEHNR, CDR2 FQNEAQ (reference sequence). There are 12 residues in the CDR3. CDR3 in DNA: TGTGCCAGCAATCTCCAAAGGGGAGAGCAGTACTTC. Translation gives CASNLQRGEQYF.

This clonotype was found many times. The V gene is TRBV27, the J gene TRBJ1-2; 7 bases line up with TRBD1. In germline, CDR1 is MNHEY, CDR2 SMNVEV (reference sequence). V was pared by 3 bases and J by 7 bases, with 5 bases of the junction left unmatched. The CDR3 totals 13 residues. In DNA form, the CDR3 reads TGTGCCAGCAGTTTCTCACAGGGGACTGGCTACACCTTC. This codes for CASSFSQGTGYTF.

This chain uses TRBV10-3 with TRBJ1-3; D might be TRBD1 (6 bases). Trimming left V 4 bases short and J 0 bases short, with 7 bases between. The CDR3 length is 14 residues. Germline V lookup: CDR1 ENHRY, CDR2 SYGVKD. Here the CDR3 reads CAISGTVSGNTIYF. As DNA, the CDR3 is TGTGCCATCAGTGGGACAGTCTCTGGAAACACCATATATTTT.

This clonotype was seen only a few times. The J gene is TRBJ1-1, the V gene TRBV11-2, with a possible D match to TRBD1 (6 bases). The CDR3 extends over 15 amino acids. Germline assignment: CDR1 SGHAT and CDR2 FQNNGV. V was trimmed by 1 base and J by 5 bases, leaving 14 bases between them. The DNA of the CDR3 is TGTGCCAGCAGCTTAGTGGGCGGGGGCAGGACTGAAGCTTTCTTT. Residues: CASSLVGGGRTEAFF.

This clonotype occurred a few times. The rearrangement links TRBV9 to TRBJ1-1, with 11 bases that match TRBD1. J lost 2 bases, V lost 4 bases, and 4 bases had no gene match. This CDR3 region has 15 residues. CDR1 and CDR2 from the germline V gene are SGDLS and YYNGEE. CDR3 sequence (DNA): TGTGCCAGCAGCAACGGACAGGGGGCAAACACTGAAGCTTTCTTT. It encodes CASSNGQGANTEAFF.

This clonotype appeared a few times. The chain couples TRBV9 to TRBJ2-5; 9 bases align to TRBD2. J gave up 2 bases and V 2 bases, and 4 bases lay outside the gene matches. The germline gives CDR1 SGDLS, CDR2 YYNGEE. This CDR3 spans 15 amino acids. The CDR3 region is CASSVGLALQETQYF. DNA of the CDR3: TGTGCCAGCAGCGTGGGACTAGCCCTACAAGAGACCCAGTACTTC. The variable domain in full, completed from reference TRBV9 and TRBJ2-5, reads DSGVTQTPKHLITATGQRVTLRCSPRSGDLSVYWYQQSLDQGLQFLIQYYNGEERAKGNILERFSAQQFPDLHSELNLSSLELGDSALYFCASSVGLALQETQYFGPGTRLLVL.

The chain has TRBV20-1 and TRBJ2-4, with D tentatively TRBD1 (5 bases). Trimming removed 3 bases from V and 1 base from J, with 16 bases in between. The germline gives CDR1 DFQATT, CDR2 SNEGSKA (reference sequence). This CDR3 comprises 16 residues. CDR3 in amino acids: CSASSPRESAKNIQYF. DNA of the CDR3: TGCAGTGCTAGTTCGCCCAGGGAATCTGCCAAAAACATTCAGTACTTC.

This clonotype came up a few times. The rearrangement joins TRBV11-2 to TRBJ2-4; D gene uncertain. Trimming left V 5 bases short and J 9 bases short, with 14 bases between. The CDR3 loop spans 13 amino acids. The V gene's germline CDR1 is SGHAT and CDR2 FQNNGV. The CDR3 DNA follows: TGTGCCAGCAGCCGGGCCCCCTCCGGCATTCAGTACTTC. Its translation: CASSRAPSGIQYF.

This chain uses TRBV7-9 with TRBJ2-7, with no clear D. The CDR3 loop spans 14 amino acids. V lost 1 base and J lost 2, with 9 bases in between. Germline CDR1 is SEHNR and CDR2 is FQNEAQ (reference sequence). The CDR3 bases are TGTGCCAGCAGCTTAGGCGACGACCCCTACGAGCAGTACTTC. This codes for CASSLGDDPYEQYF.

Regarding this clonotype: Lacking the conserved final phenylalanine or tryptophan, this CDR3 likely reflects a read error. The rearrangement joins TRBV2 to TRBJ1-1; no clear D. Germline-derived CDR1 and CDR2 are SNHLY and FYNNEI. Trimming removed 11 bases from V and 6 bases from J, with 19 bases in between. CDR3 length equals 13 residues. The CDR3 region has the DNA TGTGCCGGTCTCAACAGTCGGCAGTCTGAAGCTTTCCTT. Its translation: CAGLNSRQSEAFL.

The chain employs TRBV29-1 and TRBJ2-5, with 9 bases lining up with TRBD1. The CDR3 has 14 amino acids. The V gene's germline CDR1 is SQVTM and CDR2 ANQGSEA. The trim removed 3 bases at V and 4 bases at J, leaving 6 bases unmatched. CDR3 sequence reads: CSVEVPGQGETQYF. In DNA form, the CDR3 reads TGCAGCGTTGAGGTCCCGGGACAGGGAGAGACCCAGTACTTC.

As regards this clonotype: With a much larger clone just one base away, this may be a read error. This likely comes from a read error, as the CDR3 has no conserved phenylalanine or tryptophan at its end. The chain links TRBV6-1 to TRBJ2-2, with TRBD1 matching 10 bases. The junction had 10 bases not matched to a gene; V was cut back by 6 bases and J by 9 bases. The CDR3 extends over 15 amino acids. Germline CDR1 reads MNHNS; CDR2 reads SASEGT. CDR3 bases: TGTGCCAGCAGACGGGGACAGGGGTTGGTCCGGGAGCTGTTTTCT. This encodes CASRRGQGLVRELFS.

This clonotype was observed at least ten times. The DNA of the CDR3 is TGTGCCAGCAGCGTAGCCAGTTCTTCCTACGAGCAGTACTTC. Its protein product is CASSVASSSYEQYF. The chain uses TRBV9 and TRBJ2-7; D is unresolved. This CDR3 is 14 amino acids long. Trimming shortened V by 0 bases and J by 1 base, and 8 bases separated the two germline ends. CDR1 is SGDLS and CDR2 is YYNGEE in the germline V gene.

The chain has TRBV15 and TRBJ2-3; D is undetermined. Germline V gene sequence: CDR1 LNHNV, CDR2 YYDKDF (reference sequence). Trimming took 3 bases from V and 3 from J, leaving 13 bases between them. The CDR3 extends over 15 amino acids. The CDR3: CATSRNALQTDTQYF. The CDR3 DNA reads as TGTGCCACCAGCAGGAATGCGCTCCAAACAGATACGCAGTATTTT.

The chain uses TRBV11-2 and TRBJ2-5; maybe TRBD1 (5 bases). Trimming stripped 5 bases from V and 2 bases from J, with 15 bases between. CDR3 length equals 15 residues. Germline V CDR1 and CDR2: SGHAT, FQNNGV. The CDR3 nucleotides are TGTGCCAGCAGCCCCTCGCCCAGGGTGCAAGAGACCCAGTACTTC. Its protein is CASSPSPRVQETQYF.

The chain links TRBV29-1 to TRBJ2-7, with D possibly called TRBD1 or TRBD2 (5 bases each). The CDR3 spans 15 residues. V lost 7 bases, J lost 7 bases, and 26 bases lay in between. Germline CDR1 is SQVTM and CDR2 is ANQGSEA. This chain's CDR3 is CSARWGSGLSLEQYF. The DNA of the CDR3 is TGCAGCGCACGTTGGGGATCGGGGCTCTCTTTGGAGCAGTACTTC.

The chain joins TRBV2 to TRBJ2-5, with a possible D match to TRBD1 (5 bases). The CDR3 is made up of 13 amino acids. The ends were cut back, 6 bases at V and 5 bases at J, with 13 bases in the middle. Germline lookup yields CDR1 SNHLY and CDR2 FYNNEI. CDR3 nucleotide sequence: TGTGCCAGCAGCACGGACATCCCGGAGACCCAGTACTTC. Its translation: CASSTDIPETQYF.

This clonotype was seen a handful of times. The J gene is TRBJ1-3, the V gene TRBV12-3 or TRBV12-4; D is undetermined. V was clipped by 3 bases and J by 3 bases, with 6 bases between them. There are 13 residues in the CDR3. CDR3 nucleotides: TGTGCCAGCAGTTTTAAGGATGGAAACACCATATATTTT. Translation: CASSFKDGNTIYF.

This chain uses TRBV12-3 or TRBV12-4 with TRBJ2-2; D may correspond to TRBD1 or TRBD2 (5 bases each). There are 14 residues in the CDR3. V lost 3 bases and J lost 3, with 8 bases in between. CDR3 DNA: TGTGCCAGCAGTTTGGGGGTCGACACCGGGGAGCTGTTTTTT. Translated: CASSLGVDTGELFF.

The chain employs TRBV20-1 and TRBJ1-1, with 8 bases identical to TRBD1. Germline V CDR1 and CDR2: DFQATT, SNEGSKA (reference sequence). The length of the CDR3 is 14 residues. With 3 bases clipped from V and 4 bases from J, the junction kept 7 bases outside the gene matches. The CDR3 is CSASRGLGGTEAFF. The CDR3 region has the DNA TGCAGTGCTAGCAGGGGGCTGGGGGGCACTGAAGCTTTCTTT.

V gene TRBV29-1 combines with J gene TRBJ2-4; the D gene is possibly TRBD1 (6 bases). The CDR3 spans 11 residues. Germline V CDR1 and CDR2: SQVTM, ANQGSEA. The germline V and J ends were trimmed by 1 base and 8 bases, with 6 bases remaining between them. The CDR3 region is CSVEAGDIQYF. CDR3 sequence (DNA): TGCAGCGTTGAAGCAGGGGACATTCAGTACTTC. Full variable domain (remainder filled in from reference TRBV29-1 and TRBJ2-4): SAVISQKPSRDICQRGTSLTIQCQVDSQVTMMFWYRQQPGQSLTLIATANQGSEATYESGFVIDKFPISRPNLTFSTLTVSNMSPEDSSIYLCSVEAGDIQYFGAGTRLSVL.

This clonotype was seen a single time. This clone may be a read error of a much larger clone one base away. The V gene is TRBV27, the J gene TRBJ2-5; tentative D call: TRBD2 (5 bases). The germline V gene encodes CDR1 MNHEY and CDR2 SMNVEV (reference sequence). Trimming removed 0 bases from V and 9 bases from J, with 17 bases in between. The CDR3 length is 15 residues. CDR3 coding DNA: TGTGCCAGCAGTTTATCTCTCTTTCCTGGGGAGTCCCAGTACTTC. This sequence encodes CASSLSLFPGESQYF.

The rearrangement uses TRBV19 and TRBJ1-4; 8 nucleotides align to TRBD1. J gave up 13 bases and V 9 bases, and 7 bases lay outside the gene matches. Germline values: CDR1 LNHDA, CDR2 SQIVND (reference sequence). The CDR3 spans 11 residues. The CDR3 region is CASLGTGGLFF. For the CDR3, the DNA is TGTGCCAGCCTCGGGACAGGAGGACTGTTTTTT. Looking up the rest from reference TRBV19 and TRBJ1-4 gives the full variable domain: DGGITQSPKYLFRKEGQNVTLSCEQNLNHDAMYWYRQDPGQGLRLIYYSQIVNDFQKGDIAEGYSVSREKKESFPLTVTSAQKNPTAFYLCASLGTGGLFFGSGTQLSVL.

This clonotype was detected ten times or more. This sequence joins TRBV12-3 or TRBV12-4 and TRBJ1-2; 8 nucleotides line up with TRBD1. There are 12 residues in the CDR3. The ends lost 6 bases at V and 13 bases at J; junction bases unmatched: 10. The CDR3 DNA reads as TGTGCCAGCAGCCTGGGACAGGCGGCCTCCACCTTC. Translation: CASSLGQAASTF.